This T cell receptor beta chain is drawn from a study of blood T cell repertoires in COVID-19. Overall study context: Samples representing acute and convalescent COVID-19 were sourced from the United States, Italy and Spain. In each case, the material was cDNA or gDNA derived from T cells, B-cell-depleted T cells, or PBMCs.

Authors' processing steps: Reference gene primers were amplified, and this amplification served to estimate nucleated cell counts. TCRdb's table, derived via immunoSEQ multiplex PCR, lists solely in-frame clones and lacks some. Clonal size and the V and J genes are those of that table, whereas D and trimming came from the DNA. The sample holds thousands of clones, 70% to 85% seen once. Sequenced input: peripheral blood. This TCR derives from a human donor with active COVID-19. The donor label of this sample is uncertain.

The CDR3 loop is CASSPDRATDTQYF. The DNA of the CDR3 is TGTGCCAGCAGCCCGGACAGGGCCACAGATACGCAGTATTTT. J is TRBJ2-3 and V is TRBV7-3; 8 bases agree with TRBD1. J lost 2 bases, V lost 5 bases, and 3 bases had no gene match. This CDR3 is built from 14 residues. The germline gives CDR1 SGHTA, CDR2 FQGTGA.